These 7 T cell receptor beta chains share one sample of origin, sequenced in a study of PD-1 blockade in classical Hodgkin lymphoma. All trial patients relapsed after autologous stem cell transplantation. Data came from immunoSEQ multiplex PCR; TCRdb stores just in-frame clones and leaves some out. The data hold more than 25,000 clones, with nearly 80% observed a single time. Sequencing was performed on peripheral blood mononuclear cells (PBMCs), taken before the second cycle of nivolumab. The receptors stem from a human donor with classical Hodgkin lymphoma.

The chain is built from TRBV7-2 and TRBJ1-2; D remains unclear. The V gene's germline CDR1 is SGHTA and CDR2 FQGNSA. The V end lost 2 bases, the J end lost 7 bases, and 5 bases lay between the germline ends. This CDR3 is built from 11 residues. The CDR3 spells CASSLMVGYTF. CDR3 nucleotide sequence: TGTGCCAGCAGCTTAATGGTTGGCTACACCTTC.

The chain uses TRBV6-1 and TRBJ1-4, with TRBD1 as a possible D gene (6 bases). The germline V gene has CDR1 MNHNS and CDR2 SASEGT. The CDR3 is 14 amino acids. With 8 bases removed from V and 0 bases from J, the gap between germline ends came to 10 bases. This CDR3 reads CASGGGATNEKLFF. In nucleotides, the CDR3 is TGTGCCAGCGGGGGCGGAGCAACTAATGAAAAACTGTTTTTT.

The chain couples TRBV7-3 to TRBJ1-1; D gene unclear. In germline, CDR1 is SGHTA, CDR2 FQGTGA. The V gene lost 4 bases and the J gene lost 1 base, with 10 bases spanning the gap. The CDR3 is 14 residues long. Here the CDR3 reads CASSSTSGNTEAFF. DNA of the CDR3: TGTGCCAGCAGCTCAACCTCAGGGAACACTGAAGCTTTCTTT.

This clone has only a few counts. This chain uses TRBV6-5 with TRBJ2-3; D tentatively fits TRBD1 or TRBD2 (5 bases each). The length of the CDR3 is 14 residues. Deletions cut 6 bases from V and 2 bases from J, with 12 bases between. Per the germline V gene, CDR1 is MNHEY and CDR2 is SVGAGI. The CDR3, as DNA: TGTGCCAGCAGGGCAGGGACGTACACAGATACGCAGTATTTT. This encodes CASRAGTYTDTQYF.

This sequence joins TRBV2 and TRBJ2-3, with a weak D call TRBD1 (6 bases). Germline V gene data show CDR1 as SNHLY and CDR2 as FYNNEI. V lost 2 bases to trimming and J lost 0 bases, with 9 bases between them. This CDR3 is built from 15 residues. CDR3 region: CASSEPGQSTDTQYF. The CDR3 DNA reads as TGTGCCAGCAGTGAACCTGGACAGAGCACAGATACGCAGTATTTT. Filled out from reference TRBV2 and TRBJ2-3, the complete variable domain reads EPEVTQTPSHQVTQMGQEVILRCVPISNHLYFYWYRQILGQKVEFLVSFYNNEISEKSEIFDDQFSVERPDGSNFTLKIRSTKLEDSAMYFCASSEPGQSTDTQYFGPGTRLTVL.

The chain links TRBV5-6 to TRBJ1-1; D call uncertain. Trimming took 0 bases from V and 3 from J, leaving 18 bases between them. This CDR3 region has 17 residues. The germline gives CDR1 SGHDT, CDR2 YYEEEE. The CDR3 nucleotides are TGTGCCAGCAGCTTGGCCCGGGAGGGCGATGGGGACACTGAAGCTTTCTTT. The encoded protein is CASSLAREGDGDTEAFF.

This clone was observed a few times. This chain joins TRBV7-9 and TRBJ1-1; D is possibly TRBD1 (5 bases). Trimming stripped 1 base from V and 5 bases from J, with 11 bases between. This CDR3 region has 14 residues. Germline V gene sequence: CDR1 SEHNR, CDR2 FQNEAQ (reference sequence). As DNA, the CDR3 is TGTGCCAGCAGCTTAGAACGGGGGAGGACTGAAGCTTTCTTT. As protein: CASSLERGRTEAFF.